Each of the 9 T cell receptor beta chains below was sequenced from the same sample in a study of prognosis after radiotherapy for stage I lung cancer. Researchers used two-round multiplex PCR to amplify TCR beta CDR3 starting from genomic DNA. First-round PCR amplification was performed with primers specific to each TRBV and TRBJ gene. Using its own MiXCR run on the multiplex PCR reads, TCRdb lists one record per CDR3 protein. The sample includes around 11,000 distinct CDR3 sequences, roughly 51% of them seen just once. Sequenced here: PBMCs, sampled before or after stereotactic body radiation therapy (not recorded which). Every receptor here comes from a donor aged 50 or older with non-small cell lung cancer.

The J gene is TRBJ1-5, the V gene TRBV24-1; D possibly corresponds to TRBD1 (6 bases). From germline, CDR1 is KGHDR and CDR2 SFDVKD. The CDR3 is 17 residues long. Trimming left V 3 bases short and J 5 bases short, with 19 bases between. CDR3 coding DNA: TGTGCCACCAGTGATGGGCGCACGTTTGCAGGGGATCAGCCCCAGCATTTT. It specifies CATSDGRTFAGDQPQHF.

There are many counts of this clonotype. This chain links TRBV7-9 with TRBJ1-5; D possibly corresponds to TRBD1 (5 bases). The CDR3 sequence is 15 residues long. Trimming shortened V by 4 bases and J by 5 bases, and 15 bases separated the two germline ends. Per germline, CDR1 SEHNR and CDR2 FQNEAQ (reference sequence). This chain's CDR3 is CASSSSEQGYQPQHF. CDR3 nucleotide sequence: TGTGCCAGCAGCTCATCCGAGCAGGGCTATCAGCCCCAGCATTTT.

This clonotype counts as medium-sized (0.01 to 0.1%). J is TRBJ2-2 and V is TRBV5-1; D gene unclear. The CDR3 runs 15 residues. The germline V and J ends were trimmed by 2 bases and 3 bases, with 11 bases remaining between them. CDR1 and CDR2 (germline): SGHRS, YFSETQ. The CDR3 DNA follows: TGCGCCAGCAGCTTAGGTAACACGGACACCGGGGAGCTGTTTTTT. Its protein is CASSLGNTDTGELFF.

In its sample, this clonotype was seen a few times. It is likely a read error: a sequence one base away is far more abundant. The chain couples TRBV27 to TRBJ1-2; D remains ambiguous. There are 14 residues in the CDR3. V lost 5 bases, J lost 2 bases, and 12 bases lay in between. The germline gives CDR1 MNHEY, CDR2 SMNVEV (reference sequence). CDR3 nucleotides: TGTGCCAGCAGTAACCCGGGGAAGAACTATGGCTACACCTTC. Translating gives CASSNPGKNYGYTF.

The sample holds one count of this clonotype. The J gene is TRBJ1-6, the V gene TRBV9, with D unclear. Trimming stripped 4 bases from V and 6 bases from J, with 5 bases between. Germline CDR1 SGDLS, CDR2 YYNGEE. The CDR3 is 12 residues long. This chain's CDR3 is CASSSPNSPLHF. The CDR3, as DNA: TGTGCCAGCAGCTCACCTAATTCACCCCTCCACTTT. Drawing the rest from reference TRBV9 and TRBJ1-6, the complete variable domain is DSGVTQTPKHLITATGQRVTLRCSPRSGDLSVYWYQQSLDQGLQFLIQYYNGEERAKGNILERFSAQQFPDLHSELNLSSLELGDSALYFCASSSPNSPLHFGNGTRLTVT.

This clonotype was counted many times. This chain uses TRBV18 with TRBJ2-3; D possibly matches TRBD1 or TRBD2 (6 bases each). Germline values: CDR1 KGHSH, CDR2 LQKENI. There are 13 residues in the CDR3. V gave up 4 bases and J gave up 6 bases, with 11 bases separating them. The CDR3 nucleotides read TGTGCCAGCTCACAGGGGGGACTGGATACGCAGTATTTT. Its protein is CASSQGGLDTQYF.

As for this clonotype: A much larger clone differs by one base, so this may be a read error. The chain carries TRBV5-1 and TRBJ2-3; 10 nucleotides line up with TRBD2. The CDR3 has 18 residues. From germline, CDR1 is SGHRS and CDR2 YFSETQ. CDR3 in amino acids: CASSLEGLAWGLGDAQYF. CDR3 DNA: TGCGCCAGCAGCTTGGAGGGACTAGCGTGGGGGCTAGGAGATGCGCAGTATTTT.

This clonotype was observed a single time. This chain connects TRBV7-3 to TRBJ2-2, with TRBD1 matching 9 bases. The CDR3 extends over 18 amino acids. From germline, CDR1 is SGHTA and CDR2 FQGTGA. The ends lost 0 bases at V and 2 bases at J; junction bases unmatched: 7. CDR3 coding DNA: TGTGCCAGCAGCTTAACGTCCACAGGGGGCACCAACACCGGGGAGCTGTTTTTT. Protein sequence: CASSLTSTGGTNTGELFF.

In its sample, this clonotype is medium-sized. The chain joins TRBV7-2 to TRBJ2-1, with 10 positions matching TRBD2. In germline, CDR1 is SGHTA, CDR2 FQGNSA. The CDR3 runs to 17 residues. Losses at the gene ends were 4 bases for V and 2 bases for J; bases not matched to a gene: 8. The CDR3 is CASSSPEAGGPYNEQFF. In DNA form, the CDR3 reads TGTGCCAGCAGCTCCCCGGAAGCGGGAGGGCCCTACAATGAGCAGTTCTTC. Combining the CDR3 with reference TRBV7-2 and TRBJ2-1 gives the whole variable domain GAGVSQSPSNKVTEKGKDVELRCDPISGHTALYWYRQSLGQGLEFLIYFQGNSAPDKSGLPSDRFSAERTGGSVSTLTIQRTQQEDSAVYLCASSSPEAGGPYNEQFFGPGTRLTVL.